This T cell receptor (beta chain) was captured by sequencing in a study of blood T cell repertoires in COVID-19. The germline CDR1 and CDR2 sequences are MDHEN and SYDVKM. The CDR3 extends over 13 amino acids. Trimming took 4 bases from V and 6 from J; bases not matched to a gene: 2. The table came from immunoSEQ multiplex PCR; TCRdb's copy has only in-frame clones and leaves some out. In the table there are fewer than 200,000 clones, 70% to 90% of which are singletons. The origin of this receptor is a man aged 55 to 70 with active or convalescent COVID-19. The source material was peripheral blood. The chain recombines TRBV28 with TRBJ1-4; 7 bases fit TRBD1. DNA of the CDR3: TGTGCCAGCAGTTCCACAGGGGATGAAAAACTGTTTTTT. As protein: CASSSTGDEKLFF. Together with reference TRBV28 and TRBJ1-4, the CDR3 gives the full variable domain: DVKVTQSSRYLVKRTGEKVFLECVQDMDHENMFWYRQDPGLGLRLIYFSYDVKMKEKGDIPEGYSVSREKKERFSLILESASTNQTSMYLCASSSTGDEKLFFGSGTQLSVL.